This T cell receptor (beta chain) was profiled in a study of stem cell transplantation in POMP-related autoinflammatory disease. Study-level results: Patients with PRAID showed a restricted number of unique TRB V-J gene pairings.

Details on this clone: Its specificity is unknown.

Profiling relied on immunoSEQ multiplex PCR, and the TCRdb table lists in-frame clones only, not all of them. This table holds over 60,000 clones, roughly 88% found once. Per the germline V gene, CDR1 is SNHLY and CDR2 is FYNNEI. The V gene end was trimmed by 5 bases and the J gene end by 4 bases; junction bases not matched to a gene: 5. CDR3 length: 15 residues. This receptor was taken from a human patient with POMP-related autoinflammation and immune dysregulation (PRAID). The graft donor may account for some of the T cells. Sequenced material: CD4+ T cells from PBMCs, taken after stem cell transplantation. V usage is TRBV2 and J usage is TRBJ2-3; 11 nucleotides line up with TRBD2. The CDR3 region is CASSQTSGVPDTQYF. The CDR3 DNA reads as TGTGCCAGCAGTCAGACTAGCGGGGTACCAGATACGCAGTATTTT.